The 18 T cell receptor beta chains below were found in one sample sequenced in a study of beta chain features in type 1 diabetes (dated by TCRdb to 2016 to 2019). Results and caveats for the whole study, not just this receptor: Type 1 diabetes patients showed a moderate but significant shortening of TCRB CDR3 length in all four CD4+ subsets.

These receptors' antigens are unknown. Libraries were prepared through the immunoSEQ multiplex PCR assay. The entire isolated RNA was reverse transcribed using the High Capacity cDNA Reverse Transcription Kit, and thus expressed TCRB transcripts were sequenced. As stored in TCRdb, this immuneACCESS dataset retains in-frame rearrangements with V and J assigned. A fraction of the clones does not appear; measured against another copy, unresolved V genes explain less than half of the discrepancy, and the remainder lacks a known reason. The sample records about 160,000 clones, 6.5% to 10% of which are singletons. Under 0.65% of the sample rests with the top ten. Material: central memory CD4+ T cells from blood. Receptors originate from a woman under 30 with type 1 diabetes.

The sample holds a few counts of this clone. V usage is TRBV25-1 and J usage is TRBJ2-7; 8 bases match TRBD1. Per germline, CDR1 MGHDK and CDR2 SYGVNS. The CDR3 is 15 amino acids. Unmatched junction bases numbered 11, after V lost 6 bases and J lost 4 bases. The CDR3 nucleotides read TGTGCCAGCAGGGGACAGGAACTACGCGATTACGAGCAGTACTTC. Its translation is CASRGQELRDYEQYF.

At least ten counts were recorded for this clone. The chain links TRBV28 to TRBJ2-6; D possibly corresponds to TRBD1 (5 bases). Germline V lookup: CDR1 MDHEN, CDR2 SYDVKM. Trimming removed 5 bases at V and 1 base at J, with 9 bases between. The length of the CDR3 is 15 residues. This chain's CDR3 is CASSPDSSGANVLTF. As DNA, the CDR3 is TGTGCCAGCAGTCCTGACAGTTCTGGGGCCAACGTCCTGACTTTC. Together with reference TRBV28 and TRBJ2-6, the CDR3 gives the full variable domain: DVKVTQSSRYLVKRTGEKVFLECVQDMDHENMFWYRQDPGLGLRLIYFSYDVKMKEKGDIPEGYSVSREKKERFSLILESASTNQTSMYLCASSPDSSGANVLTFGAGSRLTVL.

This clone showed up just a few times. The J gene is TRBJ2-2, the V gene TRBV6-1; 7 nucleotides line up with TRBD2. The V segment lost 5 bases and the J segment 3 bases; nucleotides outside the gene matches: 6. This CDR3 is built from 15 residues. Looked up from germline, CDR1 is MNHNS and CDR2 is SASEGT. The CDR3 DNA follows: TGTGCCAGCAGTCGCTCCGCGGGGGACACCGGGGAGCTGTTTTTT. It is translated as CASSRSAGDTGELFF.

This chain uses TRBV7-6 with TRBJ2-4; tentatively, D is TRBD2 (6 bases). The CDR3 consists of 15 residues. Germline V gene lookup returns CDR1 SGHVS and CDR2 FNYEAQ. V was cut by 5 bases and J by 4 bases, with 15 bases left in between. The DNA for the CDR3 is TGTGCCAGCAGCCTCTCTGCCGGGAGTAAAAACATTCAGTACTTC. It specifies CASSLSAGSKNIQYF.

The gene calls are TRBV7-2 and TRBJ1-1, with D tentatively TRBD1 (6 bases). Germline V CDR1 and CDR2: SGHTA, FQGNSA. There are 15 residues in the CDR3. The ends were cut back, 1 base at V and 5 bases at J, with 14 bases in the middle. CDR3 region: CASSLGLRQGTEAFF. The CDR3 DNA reads as TGTGCCAGCAGCTTAGGGCTCAGGCAGGGGACTGAAGCTTTCTTT. The full variable domain, with the rest looked up from reference TRBV7-2 and TRBJ1-1, is GAGVSQSPSNKVTEKGKDVELRCDPISGHTALYWYRQSLGQGLEFLIYFQGNSAPDKSGLPSDRFSAERTGGSVSTLTIQRTQQEDSAVYLCASSLGLRQGTEAFFGQGTRLTVV.

The rearrangement links TRBV27 to TRBJ2-2, with a weak D call TRBD2 (7 bases). The CDR3 extends over 15 amino acids. Trimming left V 7 bases short and J 0 bases short, with 12 bases between. Germline CDR1 MNHEY, CDR2 SMNVEV (reference sequence). Here the CDR3 reads CASTKGGTNTGELFF. DNA of the CDR3: TGTGCCAGCACGAAGGGGGGGACGAACACCGGGGAGCTGTTTTTT.

This clone showed up many times. J is TRBJ2-4 and V is TRBV5-1, with D unresolved. Germline values: CDR1 SGHRS, CDR2 YFSETQ. The CDR3 spans 14 residues. With 0 bases removed from V and 5 bases from J, the gap between germline ends came to 9 bases. For the CDR3, the DNA is TGCGCCAGCAGCTTGGACAGCAGAGAAAACATTCAGTACTTC. Protein sequence: CASSLDSRENIQYF.

This clone has a handful of counts. The rearrangement links TRBV11-3 to TRBJ2-7; 8 bases fit TRBD2. In germline, CDR1 is SGHNT, CDR2 YENEEA. With 4 bases clipped from V and 5 bases from J, the junction kept 4 bases outside the gene matches. This CDR3 comprises 13 residues. The CDR3 region has the DNA TGTGCCAGCAGCTCGGGACTAGAGAACGAGCAGTACTTC. Translation: CASSSGLENEQYF.

The chain links TRBV28 to TRBJ2-3; 9 bases are shared with TRBD2. After removal of 5 bases from V and 1 base from J, the junction contained 4 bases not matched to a gene. The CDR3 is made up of 15 amino acids. Germline CDR1 and CDR2: MDHEN and SYDVKM. The DNA of the CDR3 is TGTGCCAGCAGTGGGCGGGGGGGAGGCACAGATACGCAGTATTTT. This sequence encodes CASSGRGGGTDTQYF.

This rearrangement joins TRBV4-3 to TRBJ1-6; the match to TRBD1 covers 8 bases. CDR1 LGHNA and CDR2 YSLEER come from the germline V gene. CDR3 size: 17 residues. V gave up 1 base and J gave up 7 bases; unmatched junction bases: 9. The CDR3 spells CASSQARPGTGNSPLHF. The CDR3 nucleotides read TGCGCCAGCAGCCAAGCCCGGCCGGGGACAGGAAATTCACCCCTCCACTTT.

The table lists this clone with a few counts. This chain links TRBV28 with TRBJ2-7, with 10 bases matching TRBD1. This CDR3 region has 16 residues. Germline values: CDR1 MDHEN, CDR2 SYDVKM. Trimming took 6 bases from V and 1 from J; bases not matched to a gene: 9. The CDR3 sequence is CASSLITGQGSYEQYF. Here the CDR3 DNA reads TGTGCCAGCAGCCTAATTACGGGACAGGGGTCCTACGAGCAGTACTTC.

This chain joins TRBV18 and TRBJ1-1, with unresolved D. CDR3 length: 15 amino acids. Trimming took off 0 bases at V and 6 bases at J, with 14 bases between the two ends. Germline V gene sequence: CDR1 KGHSH, CDR2 LQKENI. The CDR3, as DNA: TGTGCCAGCTCACCACCTTCACAGATTATGGCTGAAGCTTTCTTT. This gives the protein CASSPPSQIMAEAFF.

The sample holds a few counts of this clone. This chain joins TRBV13 and TRBJ2-1; 7 bases agree with TRBD1. CDR1 and CDR2 from the germline V gene are PRHDT and FYEKMQ (reference sequence). The CDR3 has 14 residues. Trimming removed 5 bases from V and 4 bases from J; junction bases left unmatched: 5. The CDR3 spells CASSPRGMYNEQFF. The CDR3 coding sequence is TGTGCCAGCAGCCCCAGGGGGATGTACAATGAGCAGTTCTTC.

The J gene is TRBJ1-2, the V gene TRBV27; D gene uncertain. The CDR3 consists of 14 residues. Deletions cut 2 bases from V and 4 bases from J, with 11 bases between. Germline CDR1 MNHEY, CDR2 SMNVEV (reference sequence). The CDR3 reads CASSLRRPSYGYTF. CDR3 sequence (DNA): TGTGCCAGCAGTTTACGCAGGCCGAGCTATGGCTACACCTTC.

This clone has a handful of counts. This sequence joins TRBV28 and TRBJ2-6; tentative D call: TRBD1 (6 bases). The germline gives CDR1 MDHEN, CDR2 SYDVKM. Trimming took off 5 bases at V and 0 bases at J, with 11 bases between the two ends. The CDR3 runs 16 residues. The CDR3 sequence is CASSSTGFSGANVLTF. The CDR3 coding sequence is TGTGCCAGCAGTAGTACAGGGTTCTCTGGGGCCAACGTCCTGACTTTC.

The chain is built from TRBV29-1 and TRBJ2-1, with 8 bases aligning to TRBD2. The CDR3 has 14 residues. Germline CDR1 is SQVTM and CDR2 is ANQGSEA. The junction had 5 bases not matched to a gene; V was cut back by 7 bases and J by 0 bases. CDR3 nucleotides: TGCAGCGAGGCGGGAGGAACCTCCTACAATGAGCAGTTCTTC. It is translated as CSEAGGTSYNEQFF.

The chain employs TRBV19 and TRBJ2-4; D is unclear. From germline, CDR1 is LNHDA and CDR2 SQIVND (reference sequence). Trimming removed 1 base from V and 5 bases from J, with 3 bases in between. The CDR3 runs 12 residues. CDR3 sequence: CASSIAENIQYF. In nucleotides, the CDR3 is TGTGCCAGTAGTATAGCAGAAAACATTCAGTACTTC. Full variable domain (remainder filled in from reference TRBV19 and TRBJ2-4): DGGITQSPKYLFRKEGQNVTLSCEQNLNHDAMYWYRQDPGQGLRLIYYSQIVNDFQKGDIAEGYSVSREKKESFPLTVTSAQKNPTAFYLCASSIAENIQYFGAGTRLSVL.

The CDR3 protein is CASSFGGRETQYF. The CDR3 coding sequence is TGTGCCAGCAGTTTCGGGGGGCGTGAGACCCAGTACTTC. V usage is TRBV27 and J usage is TRBJ2-5, with D possibly being TRBD2 (7 bases). V lost 3 bases and J lost 5, with 10 bases in between. CDR1 MNHEY and CDR2 SMNVEV come from the germline V gene (reference sequence). The CDR3 has 13 residues.